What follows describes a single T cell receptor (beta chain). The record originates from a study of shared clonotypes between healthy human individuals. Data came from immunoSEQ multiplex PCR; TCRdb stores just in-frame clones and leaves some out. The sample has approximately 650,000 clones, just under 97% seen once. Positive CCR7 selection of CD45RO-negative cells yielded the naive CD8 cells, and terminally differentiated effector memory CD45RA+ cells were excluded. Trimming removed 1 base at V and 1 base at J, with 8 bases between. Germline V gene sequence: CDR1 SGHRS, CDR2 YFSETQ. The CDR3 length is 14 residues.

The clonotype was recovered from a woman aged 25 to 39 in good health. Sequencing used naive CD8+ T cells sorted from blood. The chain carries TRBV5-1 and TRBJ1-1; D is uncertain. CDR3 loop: CASSLFTENTEAFF. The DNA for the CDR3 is TGCGCCAGCAGCTTGTTCACCGAGAACACTGAAGCTTTCTTT. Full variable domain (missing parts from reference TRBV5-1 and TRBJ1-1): KAGVTQTPRYLIKTRGQQVTLSCSPISGHRSVSWYQQTPGQGLQFLFEYFSETQRNKGNFPGRFSGRQFSNSRSEMNVSTLELGDSALYLCASSLFTENTEAFFGQGTRLTVV.